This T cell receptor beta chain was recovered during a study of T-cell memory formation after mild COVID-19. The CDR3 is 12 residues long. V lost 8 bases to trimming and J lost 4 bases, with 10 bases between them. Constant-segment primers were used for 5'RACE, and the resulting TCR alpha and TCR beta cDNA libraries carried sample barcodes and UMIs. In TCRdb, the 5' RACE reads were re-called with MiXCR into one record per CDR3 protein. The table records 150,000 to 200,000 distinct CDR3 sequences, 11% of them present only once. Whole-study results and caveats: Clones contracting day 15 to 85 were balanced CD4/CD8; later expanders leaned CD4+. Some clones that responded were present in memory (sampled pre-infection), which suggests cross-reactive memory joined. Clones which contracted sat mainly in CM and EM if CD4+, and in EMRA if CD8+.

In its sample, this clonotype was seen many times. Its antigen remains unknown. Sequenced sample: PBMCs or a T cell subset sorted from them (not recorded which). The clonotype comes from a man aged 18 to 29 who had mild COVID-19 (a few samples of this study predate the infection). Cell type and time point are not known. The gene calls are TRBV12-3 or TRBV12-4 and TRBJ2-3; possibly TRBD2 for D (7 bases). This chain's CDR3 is CASGGAPDTQYF. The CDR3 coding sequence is TGTGCCAGCGGGGGGGCCCCAGATACGCAGTATTTT.